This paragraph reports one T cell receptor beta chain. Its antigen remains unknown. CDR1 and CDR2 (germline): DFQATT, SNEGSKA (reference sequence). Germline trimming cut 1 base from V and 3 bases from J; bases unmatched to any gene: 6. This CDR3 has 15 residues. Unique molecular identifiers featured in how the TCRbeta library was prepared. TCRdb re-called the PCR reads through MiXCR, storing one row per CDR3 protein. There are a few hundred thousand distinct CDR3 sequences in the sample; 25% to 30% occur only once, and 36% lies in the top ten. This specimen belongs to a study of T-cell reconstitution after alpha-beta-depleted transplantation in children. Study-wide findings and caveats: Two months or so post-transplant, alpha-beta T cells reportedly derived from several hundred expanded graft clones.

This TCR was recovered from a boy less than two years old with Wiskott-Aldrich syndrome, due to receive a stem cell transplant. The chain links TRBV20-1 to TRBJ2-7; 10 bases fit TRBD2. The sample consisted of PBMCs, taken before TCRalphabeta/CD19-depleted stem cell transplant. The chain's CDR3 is CSARAEREGFYEQYF. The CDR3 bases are TGCAGTGCTAGAGCTGAGCGGGAGGGGTTCTACGAGCAGTACTTC.